The 22 T cell receptor beta chains below were found in one sample sequenced in a study of T cells in women clearing cervical HPV infection. The table came from immunoSEQ multiplex PCR; TCRdb's copy has only in-frame clones and leaves some out. Its table records about 34,000 clones. The source material was blood buffy coat. Receptor source: a woman between 18 and 75 years old with a cervical HPV16 infection that either progressed to CIN3+ or cleared (not recorded which).

As concerns this clone: With the read ending 3 residues before the CDR3 end, the germline J gene is used to fill in that end. The V and J genes are TRBV29-1 and TRBJ2-5; 11 nucleotides agree with TRBD1. Germline CDR1 is SQVTM and CDR2 is ANQGSEA. The CDR3 has 15 amino acids. V shed 7 bases and J 5 bases; nucleotides not matched to a gene: 12. The CDR3 bases that were read are TGCAGCGCCTTGCCTCGTGGGACAGGGGGGGAGACC. Its protein is CSALPRGTGGET. The entire CDR3 reads CSALPRGTGGETQYF.

Concerning this clone: The read ends 3 residues before the CDR3 terminus; that terminus is restored from the germline J gene. The chain couples TRBV11-2 to TRBJ2-1; 7 bases line up with TRBD1. Germline trimming cut 2 bases from V and 6 bases from J; bases unmatched to any gene: 4. Per germline, CDR1 SGHAT and CDR2 FQNNGV. This CDR3 comprises 14 residues. The covered CDR3 bases are TGTGCCAGCAGCTTACCGCACAGGGGCAATGAG. Translation: CASSLPHRGNE. The entire CDR3 reads CASSLPHRGNEQFF.

This CDR3 reads CAWRLGFYAKGDYGYTF. CDR3 DNA (partial): TGTGCCTGGAGATTGGGCTTTTACGCAAAAGGGGACTATGGC. The chain has TRBV30 and TRBJ1-2; possible D gene TRBD1, 5 bases. The read halts 3 residues ahead of the CDR3 end, with the missing end drawn from the germline J gene. The germline CDR1 and CDR2 sequences are GTSNPN and SVGIG (reference sequence). The V and J ends lost 3 bases and 3 bases respectively, with 23 bases between them. The CDR3 runs to 17 residues.

On this clone itself: The read halts 3 residues ahead of the CDR3 end, with the missing end drawn from the germline J gene. This rearrangement joins TRBV2 to TRBJ1-2, with TRBD1 identical over 11 bases. V lost 6 bases, J lost 4 bases, and 4 bases stayed unmatched. The length of the CDR3 is 14 residues. Germline-derived CDR1 and CDR2 are SNHLY and FYNNEI. The CDR3 loop is CASSEGQGVYGYTF. Incomplete CDR3 DNA: TGTGCCAGCAGCGAGGGACAGGGGGTCTATGGC.

To note about this clone: Read data end 3 residues before the CDR3 end; the end is taken from the germline J gene. The genes are TRBV20-1 and TRBJ1-2; 10 bases line up with TRBD1. CDR3 size: 13 residues. CDR1 and CDR2 (germline): DFQATT, SNEGSKA (reference sequence). The part of the CDR3 DNA that was read is TGCAGTGCTAGAGTGACAGGGGGCTGGGGC. The encoded protein is CSARVTGGWG. The full CDR3 reads CSARVTGGWGYTF.

As for this clone: The germline gene is not matched at one end of the junction; a read error may be the cause. Sequencing ends 3 residues short of the CDR3 end; the germline J gene provides the rest. This chain uses TRBV2 with TRBJ1-1; a possible D gene is TRBD1 (5 bases). Germline CDR1 reads SNHLY; CDR2 reads FYNNEI. The CDR3 is made up of 14 amino acids. CDR3 bases read: TGTGCCAGCAGTGAGCCAGGGTGGGGCACTGAC. This codes for CASSEPGWGTD. In full, the CDR3 reads CASSEPGWGTDAFF.

The sequenced part of the CDR3 DNA is TGCAGCGCGGACAGGGGAGAGACC. It yields the protein CSADRGET. The whole CDR3 sequence is CSADRGETQYF. The chain recombines TRBV29-1 with TRBJ2-5, with 9 bases lining up with TRBD1. The observed sequence ends 3 residues before the CDR3 terminus, with the missing tail filled in from the germline J gene. This CDR3 comprises 11 residues. J was trimmed by 4 bases and V by 7 bases; bases with no gene match: 1. In germline, CDR1 is SQVTM, CDR2 ANQGSEA.

Concerning this clone: Sequencing ends 3 residues short of the CDR3 end; the germline J gene provides the rest. J is TRBJ1-5 and V is TRBV19; 9 bases map to TRBD1. The CDR3 has 13 amino acids. The V gene end was trimmed by 6 bases and the J gene end by 4 bases; junction bases not matched to a gene: 1. CDR1 LNHDA and CDR2 SQIVND come from the germline V gene (reference sequence). Here the CDR3 reads CASRGQGNQPQHF. The CDR3 DNA, read in part, is TGTGCCAGTAGGGGACAGGGTAATCAGCCC.

In regard to this clone: The read comes to an end 3 residues before the CDR3 does, leaving the germline J gene to fill in the end. The chain combines TRBV2 with TRBJ2-4; 7 bases align to TRBD2. Trimming removed 6 bases from V and 8 bases from J; junction bases left unmatched: 19. CDR1 SNHLY and CDR2 FYNNEI come from the germline V gene. The CDR3 is 17 amino acids. The sequenced part of the CDR3 DNA is TGTGCCAGCAGCCCCGCCCAAGGTGGGGGGGTTAGCGACATT. Its translation: CASSPAQGGGVSDI. The entire CDR3 is CASSPAQGGGVSDIQYF.

Details on this clone: The read ends 3 residues early relative to the CDR3; the germline J gene fills the gap. The chain recombines TRBV19 with TRBJ2-3, with 10 bases aligning to TRBD2. CDR1 is LNHDA and CDR2 is SQIVND in the germline V gene (reference sequence). CDR3 length: 17 amino acids. The CDR3 spells CASSMAWGAGGRETQYF. The sequenced CDR3 bases are TGTGCCAGTAGTATGGCGTGGGGAGCGGGGGGGCGGGAGACG.

CDR3: CASSPQEHQPQHF. CDR3 bases read: TGTGCCAGCTCACCTCAGGAGCATCAGCCC. The rearrangement uses TRBV18 and TRBJ1-5, with D unresolved. The read gets to within 3 residues of the CDR3 end, and the germline J gene fills in the rest. Germline values: CDR1 KGHSH, CDR2 LQKENI. V lost 3 bases, J lost 5 bases, and 8 bases lay in between. The length of the CDR3 is 13 residues.

Of note for this clone: The DNA ends 3 residues before the CDR3 does, and the rest of the CDR3 is filled in from the germline J gene. J is TRBJ1-1 and V is TRBV29-1; 10 nucleotides line up with TRBD1. This CDR3 spans 13 amino acids. The germline CDR1 and CDR2 sequences are SQVTM and ANQGSEA. The V and J ends lost 4 bases and 3 bases, in that order; junction bases with no gene match: 2. CDR3 residues: CSVGGTGDTEAFF. Partial CDR3 DNA: TGCAGCGTTGGCGGGACAGGGGACACTGAA.

A word on this clone: The read ends 3 residues shy of where the CDR3 ends; the end is completed using the germline J gene. This chain joins TRBV5-1 and TRBJ2-3; a weak D match, TRBD1 (6 bases). The V gene lost 6 bases and the J gene lost 2 bases, with 13 bases spanning the gap. The CDR3 contains 14 residues. The germline V gene has CDR1 SGHRS and CDR2 YFSETQ. CDR3 amino acids: CASTRDTSTDTQYF. The sequenced part of the CDR3 DNA is TGCGCCAGCACCCGGGACACCTCCACAGATACG.

As regards this clone: The read halts 3 residues ahead of the CDR3 end, with the missing end drawn from the germline J gene. The V call is TRBV7-9, the J call TRBJ1-2; D is unresolved. Germline loops: CDR1 SEHNR, CDR2 FQNEAQ (reference sequence). This CDR3 comprises 12 residues. CDR3 DNA, as far as it was read: TGTGCCAGCAGCTTCGTCCTCGGGGAC. This sequence encodes CASSFVLGD. The whole CDR3 is CASSFVLGDYTF.

To note about this clone: Read coverage stops 3 residues before the CDR3 terminus; the germline J gene supplies the remainder. The gene calls are TRBV10-1 and TRBJ2-7; D gene ambiguous. Germline V CDR1 and CDR2: WNHNN, SYGVQD (reference sequence). The V and J ends lost 1 base and 3 bases respectively, with 10 bases between them. This CDR3 is built from 14 residues. The part of the CDR3 DNA that was read is TGCGCCAGCAGTGAGTTACCAAGCCACTACGAG. Translation: CASSELPSHYE. The entire CDR3 reads CASSELPSHYEQYF.

On this clone: The read gets to within 3 residues of the CDR3 end, and the germline J gene fills in the rest. The gene calls are TRBV18 and TRBJ1-2, with D uncertain. CDR3 size: 12 residues. In germline, CDR1 is KGHSH, CDR2 LQKENI. The chain's CDR3 is CASSPLSDTYTF. The part of the CDR3 DNA that was read is TGTGCCAGCTCACCACTTTCAGATACC. The complete variable domain, with remaining parts taken from reference TRBV18 and TRBJ1-2, reads NAGVMQNPRHLVRRRGQEARLRCSPMKGHSHVYWYRQLPEEGLKFMVYLQKENIIDESGMPKERFSAEFPKEGPSILRIQQVVRGDSAAYFCASSPLSDTYTFGSGTRLTVV.

This CDR3 is CASKLQGGEKLFF. The sequenced part of the CDR3 DNA is TGTGCCAGCAAACTACAGGGGGGCGAAAAA. The J gene is TRBJ1-4, the V gene TRBV2, with 8 bases fitting TRBD1. The read terminates 3 residues ahead of where the CDR3 ends, so the germline J gene completes it. V lost 7 bases, J lost 8 bases, and 6 bases stayed unmatched. Germline V gene lookup returns CDR1 SNHLY and CDR2 FYNNEI. The CDR3 consists of 13 residues.

A remark on this clone: The read ends 3 residues early relative to the CDR3; the germline J gene fills the gap. The gene calls are TRBV18 and TRBJ1-2; 8 nucleotides align to TRBD1. In germline, CDR1 is KGHSH, CDR2 LQKENI. The CDR3 length is 14 residues. The trim removed 5 bases at V and 5 bases at J, leaving 7 bases unmatched. CDR3 DNA (partial): TGTGCCAGCTCATCGGGACAGGTCCTATATGGC. Protein: CASSSGQVLYG. In full, the CDR3 reads CASSSGQVLYGYTF.

Remarks on this clone: Read data end 3 residues before the CDR3 end; the end is taken from the germline J gene. The chain carries TRBV20-1 and TRBJ2-1, with 9 bases fitting TRBD2. Trimming at V came to 0 bases and at J to 0 bases, leaving 9 bases not matched to a gene. This CDR3 has 18 amino acids. Germline loops: CDR1 DFQATT, CDR2 SNEGSKA (reference sequence). CDR3 DNA (partial): TGCAGTGCTAGAGATCTCGGGGGTAGCGGGGGCTCCTACAATGAG. Residues: CSARDLGGSGGSYNE. The whole CDR3 region reads CSARDLGGSGGSYNEQFF.

Points on this clone: Sequencing ends 3 residues short of the CDR3 end; the germline J gene provides the rest. The V gene is TRBV2, the J gene TRBJ1-1; TRBD1 agrees at 11 bases. CDR1 and CDR2 (germline): SNHLY, FYNNEI. V gave up 7 bases and J gave up 4 bases; unmatched junction bases: 2. This CDR3 has 13 amino acids. Incomplete CDR3 DNA: TGTGCCAGCACCGGGACAGGGGGCACTGAA. Its protein is CASTGTGGTE. The full CDR3 protein is CASTGTGGTEAFF. The full variable domain, rest sourced from reference TRBV2 and TRBJ1-1, is EPEVTQTPSHQVTQMGQEVILRCVPISNHLYFYWYRQILGQKVEFLVSFYNNEISEKSEIFDDQFSVERPDGSNFTLKIRSTKLEDSAMYFCASTGTGGTEAFFGQGTRLTVV.

Concerning this clone: The read ends 3 residues early relative to the CDR3; the germline J gene fills the gap. V is TRBV20-1 and J is TRBJ2-3, with D possibly TRBD1 on 6 matching bases. Germline V CDR1 and CDR2: DFQATT, SNEGSKA (reference sequence). This CDR3 has 12 amino acids. The CDR3 protein is CSATGNQETQYF. The covered CDR3 bases are TGCAGTGCCACAGGGAATCAAGAGACG.

Comment on this clone: The CDR3 end lies 3 residues beyond the end of the read and is filled in from the germline J gene. The chain uses TRBV5-1 and TRBJ2-1; TRBD2 is a possible D gene (7 bases). Trimming shortened V by 0 bases and J by 9 bases, and 16 bases separated the two germline ends. Germline loops: CDR1 SGHRS, CDR2 YFSETQ. This CDR3 comprises 15 residues. The CDR3 region is CASSLAGGPRGEQFF. The covered CDR3 bases are TGCGCCAGCAGCTTGGCCGGGGGGCCTCGGGGTGAG.